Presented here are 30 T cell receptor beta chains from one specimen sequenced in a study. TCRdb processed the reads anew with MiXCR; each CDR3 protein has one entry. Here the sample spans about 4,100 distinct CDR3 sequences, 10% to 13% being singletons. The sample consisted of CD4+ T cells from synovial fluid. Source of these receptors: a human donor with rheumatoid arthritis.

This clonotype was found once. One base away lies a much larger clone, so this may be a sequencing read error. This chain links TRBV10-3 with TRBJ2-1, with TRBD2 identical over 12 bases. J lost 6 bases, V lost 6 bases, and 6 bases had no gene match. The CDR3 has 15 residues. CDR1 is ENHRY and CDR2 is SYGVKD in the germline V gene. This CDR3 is CAIRSTSGRTNEQFF. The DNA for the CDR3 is TGTGCCATCAGATCTACTAGCGGGAGGACCAATGAGCAGTTCTTC.

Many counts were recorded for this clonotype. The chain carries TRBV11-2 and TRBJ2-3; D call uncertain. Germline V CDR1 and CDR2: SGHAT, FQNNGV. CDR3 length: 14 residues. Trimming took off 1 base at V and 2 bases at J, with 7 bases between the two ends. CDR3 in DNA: TGTGCCAGCAGCTTAGGCCGGACCACAGATACGCAGTATTTT. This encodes CASSLGRTTDTQYF.

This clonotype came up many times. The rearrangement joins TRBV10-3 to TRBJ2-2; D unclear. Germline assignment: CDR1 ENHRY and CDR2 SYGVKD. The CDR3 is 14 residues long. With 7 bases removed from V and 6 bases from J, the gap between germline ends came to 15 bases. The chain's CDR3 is CAIKGGDLSGELFF. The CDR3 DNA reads TGTGCCATCAAAGGTGGCGATCTCTCCGGGGAGCTGTTTTTT.

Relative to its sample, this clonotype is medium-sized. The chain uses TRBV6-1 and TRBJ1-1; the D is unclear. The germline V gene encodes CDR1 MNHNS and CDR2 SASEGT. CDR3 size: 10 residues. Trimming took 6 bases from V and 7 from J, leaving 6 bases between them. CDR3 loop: CASRRGEAFF. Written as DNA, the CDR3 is TGTGCCAGCAGGAGAGGTGAAGCTTTCTTT.

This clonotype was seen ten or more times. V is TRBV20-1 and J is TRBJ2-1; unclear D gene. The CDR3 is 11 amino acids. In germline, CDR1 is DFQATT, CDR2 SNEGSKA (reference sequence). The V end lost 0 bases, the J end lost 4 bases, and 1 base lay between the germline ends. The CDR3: CSAREYNEQFF. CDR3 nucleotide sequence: TGCAGTGCTAGAGAATACAATGAGCAGTTCTTC.

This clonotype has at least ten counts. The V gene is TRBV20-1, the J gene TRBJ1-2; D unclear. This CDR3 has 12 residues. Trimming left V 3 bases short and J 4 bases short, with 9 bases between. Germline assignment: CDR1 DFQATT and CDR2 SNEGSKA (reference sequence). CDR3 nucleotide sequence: TGCAGTGCTAGCGGCCAGACCTATGGCTACACCTTC. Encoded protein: CSASGQTYGYTF.

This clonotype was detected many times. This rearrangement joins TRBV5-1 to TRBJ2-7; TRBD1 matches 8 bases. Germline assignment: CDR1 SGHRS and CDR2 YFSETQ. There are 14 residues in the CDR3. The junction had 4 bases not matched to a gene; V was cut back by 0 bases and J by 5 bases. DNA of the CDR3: TGCGCCAGCAGCTTGGCCCAGGGGGCTAACGAGCAGTACTTC. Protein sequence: CASSLAQGANEQYF.

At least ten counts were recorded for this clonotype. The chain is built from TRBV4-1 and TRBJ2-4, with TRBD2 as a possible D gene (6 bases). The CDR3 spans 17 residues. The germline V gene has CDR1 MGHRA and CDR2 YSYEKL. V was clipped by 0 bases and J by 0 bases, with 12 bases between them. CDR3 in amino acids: CASSQEGGAGAKNIQYF. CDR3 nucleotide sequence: TGCGCCAGCAGCCAAGAGGGGGGAGCGGGAGCCAAAAACATTCAGTACTTC.

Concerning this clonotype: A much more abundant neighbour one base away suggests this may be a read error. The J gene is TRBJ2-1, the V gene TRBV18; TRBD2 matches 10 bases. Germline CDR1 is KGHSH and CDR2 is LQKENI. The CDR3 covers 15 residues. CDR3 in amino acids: CVSSPGLAGVYEQFF. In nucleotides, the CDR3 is TGTGTCAGCTCACCAGGGCTAGCGGGAGTTTATGAGCAGTTCTTC.

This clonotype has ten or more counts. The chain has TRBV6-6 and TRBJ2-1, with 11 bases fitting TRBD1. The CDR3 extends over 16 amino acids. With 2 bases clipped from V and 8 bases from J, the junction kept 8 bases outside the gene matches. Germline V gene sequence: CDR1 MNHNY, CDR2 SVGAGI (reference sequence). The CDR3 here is CASSYGGTGGWDEQFF. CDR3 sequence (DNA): TGTGCCAGCAGTTACGGGGGGACAGGGGGTTGGGATGAGCAGTTCTTC.

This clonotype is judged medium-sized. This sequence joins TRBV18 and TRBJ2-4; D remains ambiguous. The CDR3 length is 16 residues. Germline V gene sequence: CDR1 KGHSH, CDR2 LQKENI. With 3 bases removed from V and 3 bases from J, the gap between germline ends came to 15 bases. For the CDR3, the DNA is TGTGCCAGCTCACCCCCCCGGGTCTTGGTCAAAAACATTCAGTACTTC. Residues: CASSPPRVLVKNIQYF.

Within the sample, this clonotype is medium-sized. The CDR3 DNA is TGCAGTGCCGGGAGGGGGCGGGATGAGCAGTTCTTC. Translated: CSAGRGRDEQFF. The chain joins TRBV20-1 to TRBJ2-1; maybe TRBD2 (8 bases). The CDR3 extends over 12 amino acids. The germline gives CDR1 DFQATT, CDR2 SNEGSKA (reference sequence). Trimming cost V 6 bases and J 8 bases, with 14 bases left between them.

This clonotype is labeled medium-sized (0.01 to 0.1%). DNA of the CDR3: TGCGCCAGCAGCCGAGAAGCGGGAGGCTACGAGCAGTACTTC. It translates to CASSREAGGYEQYF. V usage is TRBV4-3 and J usage is TRBJ2-7, with 9 positions matching TRBD2. The CDR3 is 14 residues long. Germline CDR1 reads LGHNA; CDR2 reads YSLEER. V trimming: 4 bases; J trimming: 3 bases; junction bases outside the gene matches: 4.

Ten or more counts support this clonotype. In DNA form, the CDR3 reads TGTGCCAGCTCACCAGAGGGACTAGCGGGAGGATACGAGCAGTACTTC. Translated: CASSPEGLAGGYEQYF. The chain recombines TRBV18 with TRBJ2-7, with TRBD2 identical over 15 bases. The CDR3 is 16 residues long. The V gene end was trimmed by 2 bases and the J gene end by 4 bases; junction bases not matched to a gene: 3. The V gene's germline CDR1 is KGHSH and CDR2 LQKENI. Supplemented by reference TRBV18 and TRBJ2-7, the full variable domain reads NAGVMQNPRHLVRRRGQEARLRCSPMKGHSHVYWYRQLPEEGLKFMVYLQKENIIDESGMPKERFSAEFPKEGPSILRIQQVVRGDSAAYFCASSPEGLAGGYEQYFGPGTRLTVT.

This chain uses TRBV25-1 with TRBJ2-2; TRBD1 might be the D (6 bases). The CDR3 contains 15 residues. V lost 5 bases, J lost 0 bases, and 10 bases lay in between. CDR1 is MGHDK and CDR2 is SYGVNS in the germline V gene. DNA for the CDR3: TGTGCCAGCAGTCGGCAGGGGACGAACACCGGGGAGCTGTTTTTT. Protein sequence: CASSRQGTNTGELFF.

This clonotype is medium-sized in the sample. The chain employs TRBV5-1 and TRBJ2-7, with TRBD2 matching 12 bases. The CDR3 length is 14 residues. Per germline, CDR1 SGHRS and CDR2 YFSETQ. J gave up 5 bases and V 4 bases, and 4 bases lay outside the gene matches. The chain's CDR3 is CASSLRTSGNEQYF. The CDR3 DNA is TGCGCCAGCAGCCTTCGGACTAGCGGGAACGAGCAGTACTTC.

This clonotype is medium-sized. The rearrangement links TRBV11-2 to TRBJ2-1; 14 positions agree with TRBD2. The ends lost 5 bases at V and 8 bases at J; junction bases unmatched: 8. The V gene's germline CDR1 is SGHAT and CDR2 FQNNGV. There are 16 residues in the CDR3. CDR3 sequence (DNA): TGTGCCAGCAGCCAACAGGGACTAGCGGGAGTCCATGAGCAGTTCTTC. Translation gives CASSQQGLAGVHEQFF.

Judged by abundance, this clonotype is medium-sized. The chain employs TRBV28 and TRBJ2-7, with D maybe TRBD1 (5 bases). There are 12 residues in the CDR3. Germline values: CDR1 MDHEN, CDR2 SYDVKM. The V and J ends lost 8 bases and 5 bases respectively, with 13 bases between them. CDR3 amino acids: CASATVGDEQYF. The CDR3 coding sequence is TGTGCCAGCGCAACCGTAGGGGACGAGCAGTACTTC.

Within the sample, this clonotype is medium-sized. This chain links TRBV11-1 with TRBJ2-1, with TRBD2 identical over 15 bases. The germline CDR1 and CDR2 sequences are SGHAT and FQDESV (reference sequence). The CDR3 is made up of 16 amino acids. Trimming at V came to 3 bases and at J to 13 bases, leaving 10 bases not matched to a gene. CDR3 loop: CASSFGLAGGQSVQFF. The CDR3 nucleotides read TGTGCCAGCAGCTTTGGACTAGCGGGAGGGCAGTCTGTCCAGTTCTTC. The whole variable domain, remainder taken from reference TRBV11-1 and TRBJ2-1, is EAEVAQSPRYKITEKSQAVAFWCDPISGHATLYWYRQILGQGPELLVQFQDESVVDDSQLPKDRFSAERLKGVDSTLKIQPAELGDSAMYLCASSFGLAGGQSVQFFGPGTRLTVL.

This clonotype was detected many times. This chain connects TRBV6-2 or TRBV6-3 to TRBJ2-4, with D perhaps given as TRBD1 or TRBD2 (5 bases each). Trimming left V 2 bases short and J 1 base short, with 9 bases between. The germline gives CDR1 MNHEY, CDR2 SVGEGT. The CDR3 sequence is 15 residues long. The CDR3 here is CASSYLGDAKNIQYF. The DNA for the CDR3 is TGTGCCAGCAGTTACCTGGGGGATGCCAAAAACATTCAGTACTTC.

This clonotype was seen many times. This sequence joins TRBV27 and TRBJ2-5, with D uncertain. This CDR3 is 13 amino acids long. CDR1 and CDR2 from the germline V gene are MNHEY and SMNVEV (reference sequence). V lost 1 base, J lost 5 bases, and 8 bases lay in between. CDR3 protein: CASSLFGQETQYF. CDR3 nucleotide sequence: TGTGCCAGCAGTTTATTTGGGCAGGAGACCCAGTACTTC.

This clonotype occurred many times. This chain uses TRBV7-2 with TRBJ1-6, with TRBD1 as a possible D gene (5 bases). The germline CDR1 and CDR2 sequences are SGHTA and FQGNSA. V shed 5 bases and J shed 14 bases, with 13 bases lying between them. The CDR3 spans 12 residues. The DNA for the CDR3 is TGTGCCAGCAGCCGAGACAGCAGTTCCCTCCACTTT. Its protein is CASSRDSSSLHF.

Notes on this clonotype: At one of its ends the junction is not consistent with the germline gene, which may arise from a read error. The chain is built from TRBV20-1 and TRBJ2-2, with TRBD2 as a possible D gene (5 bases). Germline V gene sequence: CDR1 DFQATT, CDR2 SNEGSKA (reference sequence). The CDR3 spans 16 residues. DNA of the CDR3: TGCAGTGCTAGGGGAAAGGCAGCGATAAACACCGGGGAGTTGTTTTTT. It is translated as CSARGKAAINTGELFF.

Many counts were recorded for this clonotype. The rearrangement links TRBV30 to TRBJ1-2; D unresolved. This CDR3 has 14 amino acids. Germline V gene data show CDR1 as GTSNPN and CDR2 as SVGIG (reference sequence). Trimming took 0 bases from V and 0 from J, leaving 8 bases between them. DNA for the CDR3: TGTGCCTGGAGTGTACTTGCGGCTAACTATGGCTACACCTTC. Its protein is CAWSVLAANYGYTF.

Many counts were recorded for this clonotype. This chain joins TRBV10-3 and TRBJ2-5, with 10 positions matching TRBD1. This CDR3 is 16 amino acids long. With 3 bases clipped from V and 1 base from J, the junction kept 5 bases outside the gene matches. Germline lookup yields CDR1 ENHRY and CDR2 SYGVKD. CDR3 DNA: TGTGCCATCAGTGACCCGCGGGACAGGGGCCAAGAGACCCAGTACTTC. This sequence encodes CAISDPRDRGQETQYF.

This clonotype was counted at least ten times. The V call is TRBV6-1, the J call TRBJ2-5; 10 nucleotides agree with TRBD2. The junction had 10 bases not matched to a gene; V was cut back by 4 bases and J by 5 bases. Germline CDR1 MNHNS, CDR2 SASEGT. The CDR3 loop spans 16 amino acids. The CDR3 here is CASSVASGRARETQYF. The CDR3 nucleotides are TGTGCCAGCAGTGTGGCCAGCGGGAGGGCCCGGGAGACCCAGTACTTC.

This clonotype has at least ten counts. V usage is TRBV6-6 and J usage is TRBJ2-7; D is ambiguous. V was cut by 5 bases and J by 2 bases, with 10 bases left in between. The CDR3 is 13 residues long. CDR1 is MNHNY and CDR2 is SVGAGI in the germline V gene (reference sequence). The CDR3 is CASSQRGTYEQYF. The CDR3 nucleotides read TGTGCCAGCAGTCAGCGAGGAACCTACGAGCAGTACTTC.

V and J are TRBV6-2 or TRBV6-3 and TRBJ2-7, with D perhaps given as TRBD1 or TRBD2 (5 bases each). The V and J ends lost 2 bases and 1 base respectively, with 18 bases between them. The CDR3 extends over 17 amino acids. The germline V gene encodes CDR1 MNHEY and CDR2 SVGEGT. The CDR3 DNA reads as TGTGCCAGCAGTTACGGAGGCAGACAGCGTTTATCCTACGAGCAGTACTTC. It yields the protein CASSYGGRQRLSYEQYF.

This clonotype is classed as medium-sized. In DNA form, the CDR3 reads TGTGCCAGCAGCTTAGCGTTGGCTAGCGGGATCGCACATGAGCAGTTCTTC. Translated, it gives CASSLALASGIAHEQFF. The V gene is TRBV7-9, the J gene TRBJ2-1, with TRBD2 identical over 9 bases. CDR3 size: 17 residues. The trim removed 0 bases at V and 8 bases at J, leaving 11 bases unmatched. CDR1 SEHNR and CDR2 FQNEAQ come from the germline V gene (reference sequence).

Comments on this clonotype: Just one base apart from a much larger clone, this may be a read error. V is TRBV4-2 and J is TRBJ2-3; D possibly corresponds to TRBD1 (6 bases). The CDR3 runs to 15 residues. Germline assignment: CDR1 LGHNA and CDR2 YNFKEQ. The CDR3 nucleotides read TGTGCCAGCAGCCAAGGCAGGGGCGGCGCAGATACGCAGTGTTTT. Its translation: CASSQGRGGADTQCF.